This TCR beta chain emerged from a study of blood T cell repertoires in COVID-19. The Seattle site enrolled patients during active infection and followed them longitudinally. V dropped 2 bases and J dropped 6; count of bases not matched to a gene: 8. Germline V gene sequence: CDR1 GTSNPN, CDR2 SVGIG (reference sequence). The CDR3 runs to 14 residues. Original processing methods: Counts of nucleated cells, estimated from reference gene primer amplification, were obtained. Assay used: immunoSEQ multiplex PCR; TCRdb lists only in-frame clones, some missing. The DNA was the basis for D and trimming; V, J and clone size are from that table. The sample records 250,000 to 300,000 clones, about 88% being singletons.

This receptor was taken from a woman aged 25 to 39 with COVID-19, enrolled during active disease. Sequences were obtained from peripheral blood. The genes are TRBV30 and TRBJ2-3, with 7 bases matching TRBD1. CDR3 sequence: CAWSPSTGLDTQYF. CDR3 in DNA: TGTGCCTGGAGTCCCTCGACAGGGCTGGATACGCAGTATTTT.